A single sample gave rise to the 5 T cell receptor beta chains below, sequenced in a study of human T cells and chemical hapten exposure. Indicated time point: pre-sensitization, week 0. Treatment reported: therapeutic diphenylcyclopropenone sensitization with weekly scalp DPC. In TCRdb, the RACE reads were re-called with MiXCR into one record per CDR3 protein. The repertoire holds about 260,000 distinct CDR3 sequences, about 8.1% seen once, with around 2.5% in the top ten. Source: whole blood, taken in connection with sensitization to the hapten diphenylcyclopropenone (DPC). The receptors here all came from a woman aged 40 to 50 with alopecia areata. Some clones in this sample may be carry-over from other donors' samples.

This clonotype was recorded many times. The chain is built from TRBV4-3 and TRBJ1-1; TRBD1 agrees at 7 bases. CDR1 LGHNA and CDR2 YSLEER come from the germline V gene. The J segment lost 10 bases and the V segment lost 1 base, leaving 12 bases of the junction unmatched. The CDR3 extends over 15 amino acids. The CDR3 protein is CASSQVSTGNNGAFF. Here the CDR3 DNA reads TGCGCCAGCAGCCAAGTCTCGACAGGGAACAACGGAGCTTTCTTT.

This clonotype was seen at least ten times. The genes are TRBV29-1 and TRBJ2-1; 7 nucleotides line up with TRBD2. CDR1 is SQVTM and CDR2 is ANQGSEA in the germline V gene. V lost 2 bases to trimming and J lost 2 bases; unmatched junction nucleotides: 6. The CDR3 is 15 amino acids. CDR3 sequence reads: CSVESFSGPYNEQFF. In DNA, the CDR3 is TGCAGCGTTGAATCTTTTAGCGGGCCCTACAATGAGCAGTTCTTC.

This clonotype was recorded at least ten times. V gene TRBV4-3 combines with J gene TRBJ2-3; a possible D gene is TRBD2 (6 bases). Per the germline V gene, CDR1 is LGHNA and CDR2 is YSLEER. Trimming removed 1 base from V and 4 bases from J, with 9 bases in between. The CDR3 spans 14 residues. Written as DNA, the CDR3 is TGCGCCAGCAGCCAAGCGGGAGTAGCAGATACGCAGTATTTT. Its protein product is CASSQAGVADTQYF.

This clonotype was detected many times. CDR3 coding DNA: TGTGCCAGCAGCCGACAGAGGAGCTCCTACGAGCAGTACTTC. It encodes CASSRQRSSYEQYF. This chain uses TRBV3-1 with TRBJ2-7; the D gene is possibly TRBD1 (5 bases). V was cut by 4 bases and J by 0 bases, with 10 bases left in between. Germline V gives CDR1 LGHDT, CDR2 YNNKEL (reference sequence). CDR3 length: 14 residues.

This clonotype was seen more than once but under ten times. CDR3 sequence reads: CASRPGLASYNEQFF. Written as DNA, the CDR3 is TGTGCCAGCAGACCGGGACTAGCATCCTACAATGAGCAGTTCTTC. V usage is TRBV11-2 and J usage is TRBJ2-1, with 9 bases matching TRBD2. After removal of 6 bases from V and 1 base from J, the junction contained 4 bases not matched to a gene. This CDR3 comprises 15 residues. Germline CDR1 SGHAT, CDR2 FQNNGV.